The T cell receptor (beta chain) under discussion was sequenced for a study of response to subunit inactivated influenza vaccine. Study-level findings and limits: Authors suggested each seasonal flu vaccination may recruit only limited numbers of new T cells.

For this clonotype: As yet, its antigen is unknown.

The CDR3 consists of 10 residues. Germline-derived CDR1 and CDR2 are SQVTM and ANQGSEA. The ends were cut back, 6 bases at V and 3 bases at J, with 5 bases in the middle. TCRdb re-derived calls from the RT-PCR reads in MiXCR, one entry per CDR3 protein. The sample holds about 520,000 distinct CDR3 sequences; 25% are singletons and the top ten take approximately 2%. This TCR derives from a man aged 50 to 60 who received an inactivated influenza vaccine. This chain uses TRBV29-1 with TRBJ2-5, with unresolved D. The sequencing used CD4+ T cells sorted from PBMCs, collected around 5 days after vaccination. CDR3 DNA: TGCAGCGTGAAAAAAGAGACCCAGTACTTC. Translated: CSVKKETQYF.